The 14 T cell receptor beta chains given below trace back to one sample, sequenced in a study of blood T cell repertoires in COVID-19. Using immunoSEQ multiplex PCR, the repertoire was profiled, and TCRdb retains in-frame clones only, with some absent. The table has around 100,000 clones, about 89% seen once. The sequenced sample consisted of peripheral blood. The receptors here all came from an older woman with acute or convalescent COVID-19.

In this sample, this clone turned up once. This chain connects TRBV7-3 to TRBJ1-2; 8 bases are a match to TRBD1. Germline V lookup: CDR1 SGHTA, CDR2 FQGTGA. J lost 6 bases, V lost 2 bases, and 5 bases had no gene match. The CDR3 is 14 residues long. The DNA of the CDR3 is TGTGCCAGCAGCTTACGGGCAGGGGGCGATGGCTACACCTTC. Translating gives CASSLRAGGDGYTF.

In DNA, the CDR3 is TGTGCCAGCAGTGGCCCCGGGACTAGCGGGAGGTTAGGTACGCAGTATTTT. Translation: CASSGPGTSGRLGTQYF. This sequence joins TRBV27 and TRBJ2-3, with TRBD2 matching over 15 bases. With V trimmed by 5 bases and J by 8 bases, 11 bases remained unmatched. The CDR3 sequence is 17 residues long. Germline V gene lookup returns CDR1 MNHEY and CDR2 SMNVEV (reference sequence).

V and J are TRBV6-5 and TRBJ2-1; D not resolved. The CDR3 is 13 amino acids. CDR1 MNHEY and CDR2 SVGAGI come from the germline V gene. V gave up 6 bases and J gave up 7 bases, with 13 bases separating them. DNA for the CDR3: TGTGCCAGCAGCCCCCCGATCGGGAATGAGCAGTTCTTC. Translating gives CASSPPIGNEQFF.

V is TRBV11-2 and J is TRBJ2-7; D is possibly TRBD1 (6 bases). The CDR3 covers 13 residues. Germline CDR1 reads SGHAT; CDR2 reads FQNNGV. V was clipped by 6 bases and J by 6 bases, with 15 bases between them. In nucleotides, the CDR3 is TGTGCCAGCAGTGGACAGTCGGGCCGCGAGCAGTACGTC. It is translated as CASSGQSGREQYV.

This chain's CDR3 is CSAIAGPEAFF. The CDR3 DNA reads TGCAGCGCTATCGCTGGGCCTGAAGCTTTCTTT. This chain connects TRBV29-1 to TRBJ1-1; D ambiguous. Germline values: CDR1 SQVTM, CDR2 ANQGSEA. The CDR3 covers 11 residues. V dropped 7 bases and J dropped 6 bases, with 12 bases sitting between them.

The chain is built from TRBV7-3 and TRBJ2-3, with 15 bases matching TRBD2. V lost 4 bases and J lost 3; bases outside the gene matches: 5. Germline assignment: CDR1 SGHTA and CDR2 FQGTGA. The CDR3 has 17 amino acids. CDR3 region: CASSSGTSGRWTDTQYF. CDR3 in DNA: TGTGCCAGCAGCTCAGGGACTAGCGGGAGGTGGACAGATACGCAGTATTTT.

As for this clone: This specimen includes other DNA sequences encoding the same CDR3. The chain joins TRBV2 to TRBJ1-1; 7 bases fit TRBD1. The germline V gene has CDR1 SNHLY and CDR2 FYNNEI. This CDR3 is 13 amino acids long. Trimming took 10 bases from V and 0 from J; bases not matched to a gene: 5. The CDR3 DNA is TGTGCCATAGGGGACAGAATGAACACTGAAGCTTTCTTT. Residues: CAIGDRMNTEAFF.

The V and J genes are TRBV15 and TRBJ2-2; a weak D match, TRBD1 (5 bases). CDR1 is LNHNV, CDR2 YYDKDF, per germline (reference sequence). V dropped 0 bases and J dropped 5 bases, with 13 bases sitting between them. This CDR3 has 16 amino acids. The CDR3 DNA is TGTGCCACCAGCAGAGATTCCAGGGTATTGACCGGGGAGCTGTTTTTT. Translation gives CATSRDSRVLTGELFF.

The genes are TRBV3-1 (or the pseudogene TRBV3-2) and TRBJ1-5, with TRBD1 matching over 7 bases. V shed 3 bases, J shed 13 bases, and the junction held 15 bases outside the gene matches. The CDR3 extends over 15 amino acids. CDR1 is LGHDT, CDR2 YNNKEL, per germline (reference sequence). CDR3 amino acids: CASSQSWGRGQNQHF. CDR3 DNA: TGTGCCAGCAGCCAGTCATGGGGACGGGGACAGAATCAGCATTTT.

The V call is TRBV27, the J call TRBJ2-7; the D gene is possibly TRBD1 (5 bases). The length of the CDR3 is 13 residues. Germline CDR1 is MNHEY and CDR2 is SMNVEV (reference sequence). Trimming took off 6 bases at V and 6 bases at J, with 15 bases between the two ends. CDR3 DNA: TGTGCCAGCAGGGGGCCCTCAAGGGGCGAGCAGTACTTC. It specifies CASRGPSRGEQYF.

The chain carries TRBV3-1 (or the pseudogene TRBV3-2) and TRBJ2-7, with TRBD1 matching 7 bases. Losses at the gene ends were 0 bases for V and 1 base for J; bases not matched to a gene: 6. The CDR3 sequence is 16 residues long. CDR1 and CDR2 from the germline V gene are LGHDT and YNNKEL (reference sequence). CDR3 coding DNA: TGTGCCAGCAGCCAAGACCCGGGACAGATGTCCTACGAGCAGTACTTC. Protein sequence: CASSQDPGQMSYEQYF.

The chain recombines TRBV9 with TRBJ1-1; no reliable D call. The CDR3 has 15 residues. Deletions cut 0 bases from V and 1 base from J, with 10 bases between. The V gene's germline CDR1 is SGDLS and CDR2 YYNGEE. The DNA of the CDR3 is TGTGCCAGCAGCGTAGACGGCGGCCCGAACACTGAAGCTTTCTTT. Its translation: CASSVDGGPNTEAFF.

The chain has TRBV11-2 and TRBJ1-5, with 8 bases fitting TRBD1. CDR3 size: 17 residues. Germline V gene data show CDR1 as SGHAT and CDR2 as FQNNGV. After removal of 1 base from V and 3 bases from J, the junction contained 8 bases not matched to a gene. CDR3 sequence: CASSLGQTGAPNQPQHF. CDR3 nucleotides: TGTGCCAGCAGCTTAGGGCAGACAGGGGCTCCCAATCAGCCCCAGCATTTT.

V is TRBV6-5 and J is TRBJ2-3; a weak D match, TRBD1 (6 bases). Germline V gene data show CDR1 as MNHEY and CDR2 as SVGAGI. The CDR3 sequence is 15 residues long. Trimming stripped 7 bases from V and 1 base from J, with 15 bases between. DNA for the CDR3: TGTGCCAGCATCAGGGGTAGCGTAGGCACAGATACGCAGTATTTT. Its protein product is CASIRGSVGTDTQYF.